This TCR beta chain was recovered during a study of cytotoxic CD8 clonotypes in ibrutinib-treated CLL (dated by TCRdb to the early 2020s). Background for the entire study: In this cohort, approximately 15 patients were treatment-naive and about a dozen were relapsed/refractory, while roughly 18 had unmutated IGHV. Every sample from remission and from progressive disease was obtained while the patients were still on ibrutinib. On average, each sample had approximately 250,000 productive templates and 100,000 or so productive rearrangements. Partial responses were observed in about 24 patients and complete responses in 2; after a median follow-up of roughly 72 months, remission was maintained in approximately 14 patients and progression was observed in roughly 12. Longitudinal samples were available for 26 of the 86 trial participants. Cryopreserved peripheral blood mononuclear cells were obtained before treatment, at response, and at either sustained remission or disease progression. Response samples were obtained after a median of approximately eleven months of treatment, with a range of roughly 6 to 36 months.

For this clone: Its antigen target is currently unknown. Nothing much larger sits one base from this clone, and base qualities are not available.

The CDR1 and CDR2 encoded by the germline V gene are MDHEN and SYDVKM. Trimming takes 6 bases from V and 2 bases from J, and the germline ends sit 16 bases apart. From cysteine to phenylalanine, the CDR3 is 15 amino acids long. Only CDR3 DNA remains: 45 bases, in frame from the first base. What the research found in general, with its limitations: Public clonotypes were rare and either shrank or stayed stable during treatment, and the rise in clonality at ibrutinib response reflected expansion of private clonotypes. Sampling times were not matched between patients in sustained remission and patients whose disease was progressing, and lymph node repertoires were not examined. Baseline clonality exceeded that of age-matched healthy donors and correlated strongly with circulating CD8+ T-cell counts. Clonality rose at ibrutinib response, remained stable during sustained remission, and dropped back toward baseline at progression.

The sample's time point label, decoded: 20 to 30 months on ibrutinib. For TCR beta library preparation, about 2 micrograms of genomic DNA was extracted from cryopreserved PBMCs. Longitudinal blood samples from CLL patients receiving ibrutinib monotherapy were subjected to high-throughput TCR beta sequencing. Patients were enrolled in a phase 2 open-label single-center ibrutinib monotherapy trial. On a MiSeq, deep resolution sequencing aimed for a depth between 1 in 1 million and 1 in 200,000 T cells, with each clonotype covered 10x on average. The immunoSEQ hsTCRB Kit was used to generate TCR beta libraries. The published analysis was carried out like this. Data were analyzed with ImmunoSEQ Data Assistant and ImmunoSEQ Analyzer, with V, D and J genes assigned per IMGT definitions. Clonality, which ranges from 0 to 1, was calculated as one minus the normalized Shannon entropy of productive rearrangement frequencies. Public clonotype analysis was restricted to overrepresented clonotypes comprising at least 0.05% of each patient's repertoire. Thirteen age-matched healthy donor repertoires from immuneACCESS were used as controls for clonality. TCRdb carries this immuneACCESS record with in-frame sequences only. Its versions omit some clonotypes, under half of them owing to an unresolved V gene in the studies checked, with the rest unexplained. V and J calls plus clone size are reproduced from that table; the DNA served to infer D and trimming. The sample yields approximately 200,000 clones; over 60% were counted once. The ten biggest clones cover 13% of the sample.

Material: PBMCs, obtained after 24 months of ibrutinib treatment. Recombination joined TRBV28 with TRBJ1-2, with a tentative D gene TRBD1 over 5 matching bases. The sequence came from a human donor with chronic lymphocytic leukemia. The bases are TGTGCCAGCAGCCCAGGACTGTGGGACAACTATGGCTACACCTTC. It translates to CASSPGLWDNYGYTF.